Below are 30 T cell receptor beta chains sequenced from a single sample in a study of blood T cell repertoires in COVID-19. Data came from immunoSEQ multiplex PCR; TCRdb stores just in-frame clones and leaves some out. Of hundreds of thousands of clones in the sample, about four fifths were seen once. Sequenced: peripheral blood. Receptor source: an elderly man with acute or convalescent COVID-19.

The J gene is TRBJ1-4, the V gene TRBV29-1; no reliable D call. Trimming removed 7 bases from V and 0 bases from J, with 12 bases in between. This CDR3 comprises 14 residues. The germline V gene has CDR1 SQVTM and CDR2 ANQGSEA. The CDR3 DNA reads TGCAGCGCCCAGTTTCCTGCAACTAATGAAAAACTGTTTTTT. Residues: CSAQFPATNEKLFF.

The V call is TRBV2, the J call TRBJ2-1; 14 nucleotides agree with TRBD2. With V trimmed by 4 bases and J by 8 bases, 7 bases remained unmatched. CDR3 length: 16 residues. The germline V gene encodes CDR1 SNHLY and CDR2 FYNNEI. CDR3 DNA sequence: TGTGCCAGCAGTGTCCCCAGGACTAGCGGGGGGCATGAGCAGTTCTTC. Encoded protein: CASSVPRTSGGHEQFF.

This rearrangement joins TRBV18 to TRBJ1-6, with D uncertain. The CDR3 loop spans 14 amino acids. The V and J ends lost 3 bases and 5 bases respectively, with 8 bases between them. Germline V lookup: CDR1 KGHSH, CDR2 LQKENI. CDR3 sequence reads: CASSPKRDNSPLHF. The CDR3 nucleotides are TGTGCCAGCTCACCGAAGCGTGATAATTCACCCCTCCACTTT.

The V call is TRBV27, the J call TRBJ1-5, with D hard to call. The V end was cut by 0 bases, the J end by 5 bases, with 5 bases between. This CDR3 contains 13 residues. Looked up from germline, CDR1 is MNHEY and CDR2 is SMNVEV (reference sequence). CDR3 region: CASSLSGDQPQHF. CDR3 in DNA: TGTGCCAGCAGTTTATCCGGAGATCAGCCCCAGCATTTT.

The chain carries TRBV2 and TRBJ1-2; 12 nucleotides agree with TRBD1. V shed 9 bases and J 7 bases; nucleotides not matched to a gene: 6. In germline, CDR1 is SNHLY, CDR2 FYNNEI. The length of the CDR3 is 13 residues. The CDR3 spells CASSGTGGVGYTF. DNA for the CDR3: TGTGCCAGTTCCGGGACAGGGGGCGTTGGCTACACCTTC.

The gene calls are TRBV7-9 and TRBJ2-7, with 12 bases lining up with TRBD1. V was pared by 6 bases and J by 6 bases, with 12 bases of the junction left unmatched. The germline V gene encodes CDR1 SEHNR and CDR2 FQNEAQ (reference sequence). The CDR3 has 16 residues. CDR3 sequence reads: CASRSEPGQGAPEQYF. CDR3 nucleotides: TGTGCCAGCAGGTCCGAACCGGGACAGGGGGCCCCCGAGCAGTACTTC.

J is TRBJ1-4 and V is TRBV23-1, with 10 bases that match TRBD1. TRBV23-1 is recorded as an ORF, its role being uncertain. This CDR3 is 16 amino acids long. The V segment lost 3 bases and the J segment 9 bases; nucleotides outside the gene matches: 10. The CDR3 bases are TGCGCCAGCAGTCACAAATCCGGGACAGGGGAGCAAAAACTGTTTTTT. It specifies CASSHKSGTGEQKLFF.

CDR3 sequence: CASSSGQGKGYGYTF. The CDR3 coding sequence is TGTGCCAGCAGCTCGGGACAGGGAAAGGGCTATGGCTACACCTTC. The rearrangement uses TRBV28 and TRBJ1-2, with 9 bases fitting TRBD1. The germline gives CDR1 MDHEN, CDR2 SYDVKM. J gave up 4 bases and V 6 bases, and 9 bases lay outside the gene matches. The CDR3 runs 15 residues.

This chain joins TRBV6-1 and TRBJ1-5; D possibly corresponds to TRBD1 (5 bases). With 1 base removed from V and 2 bases from J, the gap between germline ends came to 12 bases. The CDR3 contains 16 residues. CDR1 is MNHNS, CDR2 SASEGT, per germline. The CDR3 nucleotides are TGTGCCAGCAGTGAAGGGCAGGGTAGGGGCAATCAGCCCCAGCATTTT. Residues: CASSEGQGRGNQPQHF.

This CDR3 reads CASSFIGTGAPYEQYF. CDR3 DNA: TGTGCCAGCAGTTTCATAGGGACAGGGGCCCCCTACGAGCAGTACTTC. The chain joins TRBV28 to TRBJ2-7; 10 bases align to TRBD1. This CDR3 has 16 amino acids. Unmatched junction bases numbered 7, after V lost 3 bases and J lost 2 bases. Germline CDR1 MDHEN, CDR2 SYDVKM. Complete variable domain (other parts from reference TRBV28 and TRBJ2-7): DVKVTQSSRYLVKRTGEKVFLECVQDMDHENMFWYRQDPGLGLRLIYFSYDVKMKEKGDIPEGYSVSREKKERFSLILESASTNQTSMYLCASSFIGTGAPYEQYFGPGTRLTVT.

This clone was detected once. This rearrangement joins TRBV24-1 to TRBJ1-1; 8 nucleotides match TRBD1. This CDR3 is built from 15 residues. Per germline, CDR1 KGHDR and CDR2 SFDVKD. The V and J ends lost 5 bases and 3 bases, in that order; junction bases with no gene match: 7. For the CDR3, the DNA is TGTGCCACCAGTGCCTCCGGACAGGGATACACTGAAGCTTTCTTT. The encoded protein is CATSASGQGYTEAFF.

This chain joins TRBV28 and TRBJ2-1, with unresolved D. The CDR3 runs 13 residues. Germline lookup yields CDR1 MDHEN and CDR2 SYDVKM. The V gene lost 2 bases and the J gene lost 8 bases, with 10 bases spanning the gap. The CDR3 spells CASSLSGQDEQFF. The CDR3 coding sequence is TGTGCCAGCAGTTTAAGTGGGCAAGATGAGCAGTTCTTC. Full variable domain (missing parts from reference TRBV28 and TRBJ2-1): DVKVTQSSRYLVKRTGEKVFLECVQDMDHENMFWYRQDPGLGLRLIYFSYDVKMKEKGDIPEGYSVSREKKERFSLILESASTNQTSMYLCASSLSGQDEQFFGPGTRLTVL.

The CDR3 reads CATSDRDRGAYNEQFF. DNA for the CDR3: TGTGCCACCAGTGATCGGGACAGGGGGGCCTACAATGAGCAGTTCTTC. The J gene is TRBJ2-1, the V gene TRBV24-1; 11 bases match TRBD1. This CDR3 spans 16 amino acids. Germline trimming cut 3 bases from V and 2 bases from J; bases unmatched to any gene: 2. Germline V gene data show CDR1 as KGHDR and CDR2 as SFDVKD.

This sequence joins TRBV28 and TRBJ1-1; tentatively, D is TRBD1 (6 bases). Germline CDR1 MDHEN, CDR2 SYDVKM. CDR3 length equals 15 residues. Trimming took off 6 bases at V and 0 bases at J, with 14 bases between the two ends. CDR3 region: CASRDTGSMNTEAFF. As DNA, the CDR3 is TGTGCCAGCAGAGACACAGGGTCCATGAACACTGAAGCTTTCTTT.

Note on this clone: Just one base apart from a much larger clone, this may be a read error. The chain employs TRBV3-1 (or the pseudogene TRBV3-2) and TRBJ2-7, with 12 bases lining up with TRBD1. Germline lookup yields CDR1 LGHDT and CDR2 YNNKEL (reference sequence). V was pared by 6 bases and J by 6 bases, with 3 bases of the junction left unmatched. The CDR3 runs 13 residues. CDR3 in amino acids: CASRGTGGGEQYF. The CDR3 bases are TGTGCCAGCAGGGGGACAGGGGGCGGCGAGCAGTACTTC.

V gene TRBV2 combines with J gene TRBJ1-4; D is uncertain. The CDR3 is 15 residues long. The ends were cut back, 0 bases at V and 4 bases at J, with 9 bases in the middle. Germline V gives CDR1 SNHLY, CDR2 FYNNEI. The CDR3 nucleotides are TGTGCCAGCAGTGAAGCGTGGCAGAATAATGAAAAACTGTTTTTT. Amino acid sequence: CASSEAWQNNEKLFF.

This chain joins TRBV5-1 and TRBJ2-1; 7 bases align to TRBD2. CDR3 size: 17 residues. J was trimmed by 5 bases and V by 0 bases; bases with no gene match: 11. Germline loops: CDR1 SGHRS, CDR2 YFSETQ. The chain's CDR3 is CASSLAGRGRGHNEQFF. CDR3 nucleotides: TGCGCCAGCAGCTTGGCCGGTCGCGGGAGAGGCCACAATGAGCAGTTCTTC.

The CDR3 here is CASSSDRAAYYGYTF. The CDR3 nucleotides read TGTGCCAGCAGCTCAGACAGGGCTGCATACTATGGCTACACCTTC. The chain uses TRBV11-2 and TRBJ1-2; the match to TRBD1 covers 7 bases. Per the germline V gene, CDR1 is SGHAT and CDR2 is FQNNGV. The CDR3 sequence is 15 residues long. The junction had 8 bases not matched to a gene; V was cut back by 4 bases and J by 3 bases.

The rearrangement uses TRBV28 and TRBJ1-5, with unresolved D. The CDR3 runs to 15 residues. The germline V gene has CDR1 MDHEN and CDR2 SYDVKM. Trimming took 11 bases from V and 4 from J, leaving 21 bases between them. The CDR3 coding sequence is TGTGCCGCCGCCTTTTCACGGGGAAAGAATCAGCCCCAGCATTTT. Amino acids: CAAAFSRGKNQPQHF.

This clone was seen just once. The genes are TRBV7-2 and TRBJ1-5; D gene ambiguous. The V end lost 1 base, the J end lost 9 bases, and 10 bases lay between the germline ends. Looked up from germline, CDR1 is SGHTA and CDR2 is FQGNSA. CDR3 size: 13 residues. CDR3 nucleotides: TGTGCCAGCAGCTTAGTTTCAAGAGGGCCCCAGCATTTT. The encoded protein is CASSLVSRGPQHF.

This chain uses TRBV9 with TRBJ2-1, with 10 bases that match TRBD2. V lost 4 bases and J lost 7; bases outside the gene matches: 8. This CDR3 is 15 amino acids long. Germline V gene lookup returns CDR1 SGDLS and CDR2 YYNGEE. The CDR3 nucleotides read TGTGCCAGCAGCCCCTCTAGCGGGAGCGGGAATGAGCAGTTCTTC. It yields the protein CASSPSSGSGNEQFF.

The CDR3 coding sequence is TGTGCCAGCAGGACGAACAGGGCCCCCTACGAGCAGTACTTC. This encodes CASRTNRAPYEQYF. The J gene is TRBJ2-7, the V gene TRBV6-6; TRBD1 is a possible D gene (6 bases). This CDR3 contains 14 residues. V was pared by 6 bases and J by 2 bases, with 14 bases between. CDR1 MNHNY and CDR2 SVGAGI come from the germline V gene (reference sequence).

The chain combines TRBV24-1 with TRBJ2-7, with 8 nucleotides matching TRBD1. CDR1 is KGHDR and CDR2 is SFDVKD in the germline V gene. The V segment lost 9 bases and the J segment 1 base; nucleotides outside the gene matches: 1. This CDR3 is built from 12 residues. CDR3 residues: CATGTGSYEQYF. CDR3 DNA sequence: TGTGCCACCGGGACAGGTTCCTACGAGCAGTACTTC.

The chain joins TRBV5-1 to TRBJ2-7; TRBD2 aligns across 9 bases. The length of the CDR3 is 15 residues. With V trimmed by 2 bases and J by 6 bases, 9 bases remained unmatched. Germline V gene lookup returns CDR1 SGHRS and CDR2 YFSETQ. CDR3 in amino acids: CASSLLASGAREQYF. The CDR3 bases are TGCGCCAGCAGCTTATTGGCTAGCGGGGCCCGCGAGCAGTACTTC.

The chain employs TRBV4-2 and TRBJ1-2; D gene uncertain. The CDR3 loop spans 15 amino acids. The germline V gene has CDR1 LGHNA and CDR2 YNFKEQ. Trimming took off 4 bases at V and 8 bases at J, with 20 bases between the two ends. CDR3 nucleotides: TGTGCCAGCAGCCCAGCCAGCGGGGTCCGAGGCGGCTACACCTTC. Its translation: CASSPASGVRGGYTF.

This clone has more than one count but fewer than ten. The chain couples TRBV5-8 to TRBJ1-5, with 9 nucleotides matching TRBD1. There are 15 residues in the CDR3. J lost 9 bases, V lost 5 bases, and 12 bases had no gene match. In germline, CDR1 is SGHTS, CDR2 YDEGEE. The CDR3 nucleotides read TGTGCCAGCAGGGGGAGGGGGACAGGGTCCCGGCCCCAGCATTTT. This codes for CASRGRGTGSRPQHF.

This clone came up a few times. This chain uses TRBV7-2 with TRBJ2-1; D not resolved. Trimming took 7 bases from V and 0 from J, leaving 10 bases between them. The CDR3 extends over 14 amino acids. The germline gives CDR1 SGHTA, CDR2 FQGNSA. The CDR3 region is CASTPRISYNEQFF. The CDR3 region has the DNA TGTGCCAGCACACCGAGAATCTCCTACAATGAGCAGTTCTTC.

This chain joins TRBV30 and TRBJ2-3, with 12 bases identical to TRBD2. Germline values: CDR1 GTSNPN, CDR2 SVGIG (reference sequence). This CDR3 is 18 amino acids long. V was pared by 3 bases and J by 2 bases, with 12 bases of the junction left unmatched. CDR3 residues: CAWRAASGGAGSTDTQYF. DNA for the CDR3: TGTGCCTGGAGAGCCGCTAGCGGGGGGGCCGGATCCACAGATACGCAGTATTTT.

V and J are TRBV7-3 and TRBJ2-5; 12 bases match TRBD2. Unmatched junction bases numbered 5, after V lost 5 bases and J lost 4 bases. Germline lookup yields CDR1 SGHTA and CDR2 FQGTGA. This CDR3 is 15 amino acids long. For the CDR3, the DNA is TGTGCCAGCAGCCCGTCGGGACTAGCGGGAGAGACCCAGTACTTC. Translating gives CASSPSGLAGETQYF.

This clone appeared once. The chain links TRBV7-9 to TRBJ1-2; D is unclear. The CDR3 extends over 14 amino acids. Germline-derived CDR1 and CDR2 are SEHNR and FQNEAQ (reference sequence). The V and J ends lost 0 bases and 2 bases respectively, with 7 bases between them. CDR3 DNA: TGTGCCAGCAGCTTAGCCGGGGAGAACTATGGCTACACCTTC. Its protein product is CASSLAGENYGYTF.